This T cell receptor beta chain appears in the sequencing data of a study of blood T cells in healthy people across ages. Study-level background: Template-switching capture recovered about one barcoded beta molecule per two T cells. The study's findings and limits: Greater diversity and more naive CD4+ cells were seen in long-lived donors than in aged donors.

Isolating PBMCs gave at least 6.5 million of these cells per sample. Germline loops: CDR1 MNHEY, CDR2 SVGEGT. CDR3 size: 13 residues. The germline V and J ends were trimmed by 6 bases and 1 base, with 9 bases remaining between them. For this clonotype: The antigen is not known.

Next came a second PCR, run for about 7 to 12 cycles, which used a sample-barcoded 5' primer along with a J-beta primer mix. TCRdb reprocessed the 5' RACE reads via MiXCR and lists one record per CDR3 protein. Of roughly 800,000 distinct CDR3 sequences in the sample, 20% to 30% were seen once. These sequences were also reported in another study, on T cells of mothers and their children. From that paper: All donors were healthy and Caucasian; they were a few mothers and their six children.

The receptor's source is a boy younger than 18 in good health. The chain couples TRBV6-2 or TRBV6-3 to TRBJ1-1, with D unresolved. Sequenced sample: blood. The CDR3 sequence is CASSQQRNTEAFF. CDR3 coding DNA: TGTGCCAGCAGCCAACAACGGAACACTGAAGCTTTCTTT.